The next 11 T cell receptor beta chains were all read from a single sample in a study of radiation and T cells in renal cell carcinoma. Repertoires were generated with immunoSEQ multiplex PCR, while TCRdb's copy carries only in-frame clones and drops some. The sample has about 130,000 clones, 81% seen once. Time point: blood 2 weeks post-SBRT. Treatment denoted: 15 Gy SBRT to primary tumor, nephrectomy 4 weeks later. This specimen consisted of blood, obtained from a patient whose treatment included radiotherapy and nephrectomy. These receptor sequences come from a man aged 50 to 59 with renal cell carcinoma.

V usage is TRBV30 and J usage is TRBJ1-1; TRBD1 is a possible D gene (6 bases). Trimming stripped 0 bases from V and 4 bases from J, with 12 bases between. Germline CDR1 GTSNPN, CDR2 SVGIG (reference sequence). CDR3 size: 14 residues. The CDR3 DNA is TGTGCCTGGAGTGTAGAGGGGGGGGCCACTGAAGCTTTCTTT. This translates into CAWSVEGGATEAFF.

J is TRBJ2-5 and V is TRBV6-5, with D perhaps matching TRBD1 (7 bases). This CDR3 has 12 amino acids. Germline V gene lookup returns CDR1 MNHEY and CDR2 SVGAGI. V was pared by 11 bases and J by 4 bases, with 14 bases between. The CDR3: CACRGTAETQYF. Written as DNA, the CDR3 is TGTGCCTGCCGGGGGACAGCAGAGACCCAGTACTTC.

The CDR3 sequence is CASKTSGGAPGELFF. CDR3 DNA sequence: TGTGCCAGCAAGACTAGCGGGGGGGCCCCCGGGGAGCTGTTTTTT. The V call is TRBV27, the J call TRBJ2-2; 14 bases fit TRBD2. V gave up 7 bases and J gave up 6 bases; unmatched junction bases: 4. Germline CDR1 and CDR2: MNHEY and SMNVEV (reference sequence). CDR3 length: 15 residues.

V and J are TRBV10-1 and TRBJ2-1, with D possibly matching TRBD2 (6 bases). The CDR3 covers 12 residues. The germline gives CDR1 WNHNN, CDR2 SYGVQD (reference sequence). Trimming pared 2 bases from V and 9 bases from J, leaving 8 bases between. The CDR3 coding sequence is TGCGCCAGCAGTGAGGACGGGGGTGAGCAGTTCTTC. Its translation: CASSEDGGEQFF.

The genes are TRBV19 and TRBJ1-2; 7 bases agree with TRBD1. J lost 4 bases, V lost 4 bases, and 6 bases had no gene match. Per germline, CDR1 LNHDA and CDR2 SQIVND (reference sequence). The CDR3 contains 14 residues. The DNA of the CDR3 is TGTGCCAGTAGTACCCCGGGACAGATCTATGGCTACACCTTC. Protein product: CASSTPGQIYGYTF.

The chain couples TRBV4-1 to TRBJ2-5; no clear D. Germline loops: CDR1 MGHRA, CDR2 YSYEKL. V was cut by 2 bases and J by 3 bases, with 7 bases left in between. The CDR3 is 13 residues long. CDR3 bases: TGCGCCAGCAGCCAATGGCAGAAAGAGACCCAGTACTTC. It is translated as CASSQWQKETQYF.

CDR3: CASSLPPGLSTEAFF. CDR3 coding DNA: TGTGCCAGCAGCCTCCCTCCCGGGTTGAGCACTGAAGCTTTCTTT. This chain links TRBV5-8 with TRBJ1-1; D not resolved. From germline, CDR1 is SGHTS and CDR2 YDEGEE. Trimming cost V 4 bases and J 4 bases, with 17 bases left between them. The CDR3 spans 15 residues.

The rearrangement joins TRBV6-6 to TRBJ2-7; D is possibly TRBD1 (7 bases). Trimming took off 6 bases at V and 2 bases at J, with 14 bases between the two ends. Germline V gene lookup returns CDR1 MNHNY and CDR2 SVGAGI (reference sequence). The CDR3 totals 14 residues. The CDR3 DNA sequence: TGTGCCAGCAGGCGGGACAGCTCGACCTACGAGCAGTACTTC. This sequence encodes CASRRDSSTYEQYF.

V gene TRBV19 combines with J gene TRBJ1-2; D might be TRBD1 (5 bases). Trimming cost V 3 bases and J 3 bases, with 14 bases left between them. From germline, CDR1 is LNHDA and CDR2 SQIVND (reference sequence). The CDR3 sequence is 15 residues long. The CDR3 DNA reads TGTGCCAGTAGTATGCTTCTGGGACTGTACTATGGCTACACCTTC. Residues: CASSMLLGLYYGYTF.

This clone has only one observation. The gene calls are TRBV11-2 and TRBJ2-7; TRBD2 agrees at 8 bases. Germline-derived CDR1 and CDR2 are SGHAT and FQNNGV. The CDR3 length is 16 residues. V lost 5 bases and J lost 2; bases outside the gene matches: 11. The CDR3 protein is CASSLSGGTVTYEQYF. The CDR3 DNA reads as TGTGCCAGCAGCCTCTCGGGGGGGACGGTGACCTACGAGCAGTACTTC.

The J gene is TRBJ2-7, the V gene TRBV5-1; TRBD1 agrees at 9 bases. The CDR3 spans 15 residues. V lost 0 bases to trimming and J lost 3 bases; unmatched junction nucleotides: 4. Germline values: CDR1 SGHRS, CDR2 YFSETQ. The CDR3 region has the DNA TGCGCCAGCAGCTTGGGGACAGGGGCCCGCTACGAGCAGTACTTC. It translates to CASSLGTGARYEQYF.